This TCR beta chain was identified in a study of blood T cell repertoires in COVID-19. The CDR3 loop spans 15 amino acids. Germline CDR1 MNHEY, CDR2 SVGAGI. V dropped 6 bases and J dropped 1 base, with 15 bases sitting between them. Profiled with immunoSEQ multiplex PCR; TCRdb holds only in-frame clones, not every one. The sample carries approximately 71,000 clones, roughly 82% recorded once. This clone was observed once. This rearrangement joins TRBV6-5 to TRBJ2-5; D is unclear. The source material was peripheral blood. The source of this sequence is a woman of 80 years or more with acute or convalescent COVID-19. CDR3 nucleotides: TGTGCCAGCAGCCCGATGGTGAGCTTCCAAGAGACCCAGTACTTC. Protein: CASSPMVSFQETQYF.